This T cell receptor beta chain was observed in a study of synovial regulatory T cells in juvenile arthritis. Study-level points and caveats: iaTreg TCR repertoires were largely private across patients and partially overlapped synovial Teff and blood CPL. CDR3 overlap with synovial Tregs was higher for iaTregs than other blood Tregs.

This clone registers medium-sized by frequency. No antigen is known for it. In germline, CDR1 is SGHAT, CDR2 FQNNGV. The CDR3 loop spans 14 amino acids. No DNA has been recorded. The synovial samples were synovial fluid, paired with peripheral blood from each active arthritis patient. The roughly eleven donors had active juvenile idiopathic arthritis, with 3 polyarticular and 8 oligoarticular cases. Patients had median age roughly 12 years, range roughly 2.1-22.9. Generated by immunoSEQ multiplex PCR, the TCRdb table keeps only in-frame clones and is missing some. Listed are around 2,400 clones; roughly an eighth falls within the top ten.

This chain joins TRBV11-2 and TRBJ1-2. This TCR was recovered from a donor younger than 30 with juvenile idiopathic arthritis. Sequencing was done on a sample of Treg cells from the synovium. Here the CDR3 reads CASSFRGPNYGYTF.